Listed below are T cell receptor beta chains from one sample, sequenced in a study of blood T cell repertoires in COVID-19. TCRdb's table, derived via immunoSEQ multiplex PCR, lists solely in-frame clones and lacks some. Of about 180,000 clones listed, 89% are singletons. The sample consisted of peripheral blood. The source is a man aged 18 to 30 who had recovered from COVID-19. The CDR3 runs from the conserved cysteine through the conserved F or W. A D gene is named only where the DNA matches it firmly. Size values are once, few and many counts, or a class for expanded clones, and some rows have none.

D | J | size | V | DNA | CDR3
TRBD1 | TRBJ1-2 | NA | TRBV4-3 | TGCGCCAGCAGCCAAGAAGGAGGACAGGGCTATGGCTACACCTTC | CASSQEGGQGYGYTF
NA | TRBJ1-2 | NA | TRBV30 | TGTGCCTGGACCTTCTCGGGGGGGAAATATGGCTACACCTTC | CAWTFSGGKYGYTF
NA | TRBJ2-5 | NA | TRBV20-1 | TGCAGTGCTAGTTTACGGGACAACCAAGAGACCCAGTACTTC | CSASLRDNQETQYF
TRBD1 | TRBJ1-4 | few | TRBV3-1/TRBV3-2 | TGTGCCAGCAGCCAAGATAACAGGGGGGGACCAGAAAAACTGTTTTTT | CASSQDNRGGPEKLFF
TRBD2 | TRBJ2-3 | NA | TRBV5-1 | TGCGCCAGCAGCTTGGCGGGGACTAGAGGCACAGATACGCAGTATTTT | CASSLAGTRGTDTQYF
NA | TRBJ1-4 | NA | TRBV11-1 | TGTGCCAGCAGTTACTCCACGGGTGCAACTAATGAAAAACTGTTTTTT | CASSYSTGATNEKLFF
TRBD1 | TRBJ1-1 | NA | TRBV14 | TGTGCCAGCAGCCTCAGACAGGGAGAAGCTTTCTTT | CASSLRQGEAFF
TRBD2 | TRBJ2-1 | NA | TRBV11-3 | TGTGCCAGCAGCTTAGATACTAGCGGGAGATCCAATGAGCAGTTCTTC | CASSLDTSGRSNEQFF
NA | TRBJ2-6 | NA | TRBV21-1 | TGTGCCAGCAGCAAAGTAAGGGGCTTGGTCAGCGAGAGCTCTGGGGCCAACGTCCTGACTTTC | CASSKVRGLVSESSGANVLTF
NA | TRBJ2-3 | few | TRBV24-1 | TGTGCCACCAGTCCGGGTCGGGATACGCAGTATTTT | CATSPGRDTQYF
NA | TRBJ1-3 | NA | TRBV5-1 | TGCGCCAGCAGCTTGGAAGCGGGTAGTTCTGGAAACACCATATATTTT | CASSLEAGSSGNTIYF
TRBD1 | TRBJ1-5 | NA | TRBV6-5 | TGTGCCAGCATCCAGGGGGCAAGCGGCAATCAGCCCCAGCATTTT | CASIQGASGNQPQHF
NA | TRBJ2-3 | NA | TRBV7-2 | TGTGCCAGCAGCTTAGATTCTAGCACAGATACGCAGTATTTT | CASSLDSSTDTQYF
TRBD2 | TRBJ2-7 | NA | TRBV7-8 | TGTGCCAGCAGCTTAGTTTTGCGGGAGGCTTTCTACGAGCAGTACTTC | CASSLVLREAFYEQYF
NA | TRBJ2-2 | few | TRBV5-1 | TGCGCCAGCAGCTTGGATAGTATTAACACCGGGGAGCTGTTTTTT | CASSLDSINTGELFF
TRBD1 | TRBJ1-2 | NA | TRBV7-2 | TGTGCCAGCAGCCCTATGACAGGGTTTGGCTACACCTTC | CASSPMTGFGYTF
NA | TRBJ1-1 | NA | TRBV28 | TGTGCCAGCACCCTTACAGGCACTGAAGCTTTCTTT | CASTLTGTEAFF
TRBD2 | TRBJ2-3 | NA | TRBV6-5 | TGTGCCAGCAGTTGGGGACTAGCGGGTAGCACAGATACGCAGTATTTT | CASSWGLAGSTDTQYF
TRBD1 | TRBJ1-5 | NA | TRBV15 | TGTGCCACCAGCAGGGGACAGGGGGCAGTTGGCAATCAGCCCCAGCATTTT | CATSRGQGAVGNQPQHF
TRBD1 | TRBJ2-2 | NA | TRBV10-3 | TGTGCCATCAGTGTTACCGGGACAGCCAACACCGGGGAGCTGTTTTTT | CAISVTGTANTGELFF
NA | TRBJ2-7 | NA | TRBV5-1 | TGCGCCAGTCGACGGGACTCCTACGAGCAGTACTTC | CASRRDSYEQYF
NA | TRBJ1-2 | once | TRBV7-9 | TGTGCCAGCAGCTTAGAATTAGGCTACACCTTC | CASSLELGYTF
NA | TRBJ2-3 | NA | TRBV9 | TGTGCCAGCAGCCCTGCCGGGTACACAGATACGCAGTATTTT | CASSPAGYTDTQYF
NA | TRBJ1-2 | NA | TRBV19 | TGTGCCAGTGCCCGAGGAATAGCTAACTATGGCTACACCTTC | CASARGIANYGYTF
NA | TRBJ1-1 | NA | TRBV7-9 | TGTGCCAGCAGCCCGGACAGATTTATCGGTCGAGCTTTCTTT | CASSPDRFIGRAFF
TRBD1 | TRBJ1-1 | NA | TRBV6-2/TRBV6-3 | TGTGCCAGCAGTTACACCCGGACAGGGTCGAACACTGAAGCTTTCTTT | CASSYTRTGSNTEAFF
NA | TRBJ2-7 | once | TRBV7-2 | TGTGCCAGCACCACGTTCGGGGGACAGCGGACCTACGAGCAGTACTTC | CASTTFGGQRTYEQYF
NA | TRBJ2-7 | few | TRBV20-1 | TGCAGTGCTAGTTCCAGTTCCTACGAGCAGTACTTC | CSASSSSYEQYF
NA | TRBJ2-1 | once | TRBV7-2 | TGTGCCAGCAGCTTGGGTAGCGGTTCCTACAATGAGCAGTTCTTC | CASSLGSGSYNEQFF
NA | TRBJ2-7 | NA | TRBV11-2 | TGTGCCAGCAGCCGCGGGTCTAGCGTCTACGAGCAGTACTTC | CASSRGSSVYEQYF
TRBD2 | TRBJ2-7 | NA | TRBV11-1 | TGTGCCAGCAGCTTAGTTTCGGGAGGGCCGTATTACGAGCAGTACTTC | CASSLVSGGPYYEQYF
NA | TRBJ2-1 | NA | TRBV5-6 | TGTGCCAGCAGCTTGGTGCAGGGGACATCCGGGCAGTTCTTC | CASSLVQGTSGQFF
NA | TRBJ2-7 | NA | TRBV28 | TGTGCCAGCAGTCCCCCGGACGAGCAGTACTTC | CASSPPDEQYF
NA | TRBJ2-7 | NA | TRBV12-3/TRBV12-4 | TGTGCCAGCAGTCCAGCCTACGAGCAGTACTTC | CASSPAYEQYF
TRBD2 | TRBJ2-7 | NA | TRBV15 | TGTGCCACCAGCAGAGATCCGGCTAGCGGGAGGTACGAGCAGTACTTC | CATSRDPASGRYEQYF
TRBD1 | TRBJ1-2 | NA | TRBV7-9 | TGTGCCAGCAGCGACAGGGCGGGTGACTACACCTTC | CASSDRAGDYTF
TRBD2 | TRBJ2-5 | NA | TRBV4-1 | TGCGCCAGCAGCCAATCTAGCGGGAAAGAGACCCAGTACTTC | CASSQSSGKETQYF
TRBD2 | TRBJ2-1 | NA | TRBV19 | TGTGCCAGTAGTAGAGTAGCGGGAATCTACAATGAGCAGTTCTTC | CASSRVAGIYNEQFF
TRBD1 | TRBJ1-1 | NA | TRBV5-4 | TGTGCCAGCCGCCCGGACAGGCGAGAGGACACTGAAGCTTTCTTT | CASRPDRREDTEAFF
TRBD2 | TRBJ2-1 | NA | TRBV10-3 | TGTGCCACCAAGACTGGTACTCCCACTAGCGAGTCCTACAATGAGCAGTTCTTC | CATKTGTPTSESYNEQFF
NA | TRBJ1-6 | once | TRBV20-1 | TGCAGTGCTAGTTTCCGGGAAGGTTCACCCCTCCACTTT | CSASFREGSPLHF
TRBD1 | TRBJ1-2 | NA | TRBV7-2 | TGTGCCAGCAGCCGCCAGACAAGACAGGGCGGTGGCTACACCTTC | CASSRQTRQGGGYTF
NA | TRBJ1-3 | NA | TRBV5-1 | TGCGCCAGCAGGTTATCACTCTCTGGAAACACCATATATTTT | CASRLSLSGNTIYF
NA | TRBJ2-3 | NA | TRBV5-5 | TGTGCCAGCAGCTTGGGGACGGGGTACAGCACAGATACGCAGTATTTT | CASSLGTGYSTDTQYF
NA | TRBJ1-3 | NA | TRBV7-2 | TGTGCCTGCCAAAGGTCAGAAGGAGGTGGAAACACCATATATTTT | CACQRSEGGGNTIYF
NA | TRBJ2-6 | NA | TRBV10-3 | TGTGCCATCAGCCAATTTGAGCGCTCTGGGGCCAACGTCCTGACTTTC | CAISQFERSGANVLTF
NA | TRBJ2-1 | NA | TRBV5-4 | TGTGCCAGCAGCGCGGTCGGGAACAATGAGCAGTTCTTC | CASSAVGNNEQFF
NA | TRBJ2-7 | NA | TRBV7-7 | TGTGCTAGCAGCTTAGGGGCGGGGAGGGAGCAGTACTTC | CASSLGAGREQYF
NA | TRBJ2-1 | NA | TRBV4-1 | TGCGCCAGCAGCCAAGTGGATAGGGAGGACAATGAGCAGTTCTTC | CASSQVDREDNEQFF
NA | TRBJ1-1 | NA | TRBV28 | TGTGCCAGCAGCCCCGGGGGGGTAGGGATGAACACTGAAGCTTTCTTT | CASSPGGVGMNTEAFF
TRBD2 | TRBJ2-7 | NA | TRBV28 | TGTGCCAGCAGCCTCACTAGCGGCTACGAGCAGTACTTC | CASSLTSGYEQYF
NA | TRBJ1-1 | once | TRBV7-2 | TGTGCCAGCAGCTTAGTATCTGAGTCTGAAGCTTTCTTT | CASSLVSESEAFF
NA | TRBJ1-1 | NA | TRBV6-5 | TGTGCCAGCAGTTACTCGAACGGGGGGACTGAAGCTTTCTTT | CASSYSNGGTEAFF
NA | TRBJ2-3 | NA | TRBV4-3 | TGCGCCAGCAGCCAAGCGTCAGCGTATGGAGATACGCAGTATTTT | CASSQASAYGDTQYF
TRBD2 | TRBJ2-2 | once | TRBV7-7 | TGTGCTAGCAGCCCGGGACTAGCGGGAGGGGAGCTGTTTTTT | CASSPGLAGGELFF
NA | TRBJ1-5 | once | TRBV28 | TGTGCCAGCGTCACTAACAGGCGTAGCAATCAGCCCCAGCATTTT | CASVTNRRSNQPQHF
TRBD1 | TRBJ1-2 | NA | TRBV30 | TGTGCCTGGAGTACACAACTCAGGGGGACATATGGCTACACCTTC | CAWSTQLRGTYGYTF
TRBD2 | TRBJ2-1 | NA | TRBV28 | TGTGCCAGCAGTATCCTGGCGGGGGGCCCCTACAATGAGCAGTTCTTC | CASSILAGGPYNEQFF
NA | TRBJ1-1 | NA | TRBV6-1 | TGTGCCAGCAGTGAATGGCTTACTCGGGACACTGAAGCTTTCTTT | CASSEWLTRDTEAFF
NA | TRBJ2-3 | NA | TRBV14 | TGTGCCAGCAGCCAAGTCAGCGGGTCCAGCACAGATACGCAGTATTTT | CASSQVSGSSTDTQYF